This paragraph covers one TCR beta chain sequence. The antigen is not known. The data stem from a study of post-analysis software for immune sequencing data. Whole-study findings and limits: Patients had higher frequencies than controls of about five TRBV segments, including TRBV5-6, TRBV5-1 and TRBV20-1.

This CDR3 comprises 13 residues. The germline V gene has CDR1 DFQATT and CDR2 SNEGSKA (reference sequence). Trimming cost V 8 bases and J 2 bases; bases outside gene matches: 8. Unique molecular identifiers tagged the TCR beta cDNA libraries. MiXCR was run by TCRdb on the PCR reads, yielding one entry per CDR3 protein. The table includes 820,000 or so distinct CDR3 sequences, roughly 50% detected once. The sequenced sample consisted of blood. This chain links TRBV20-1 with TRBJ2-7; 8 nucleotides match TRBD1. The receptor was isolated from a girl aged 5 to 17 with multiple sclerosis. The DNA of the CDR3 is TGCAGTACCCGGGACAGGACTACCTACGAGCAGTACTTC. Its translation: CSTRDRTTYEQYF.